This T cell receptor (beta chain) was sequenced for a study of shared clonotypes between healthy human individuals. Study-level background: Per donor, three plates held CD4 naive cells, three held CD4 memory, two held CD8 naive and one held CD8 memory.

Study-wide results and limits: Some clonotypes were shared by all four sorted-subset donors, while others were not shared. The non-shared ones had lower generation probabilities than the shared ones.

Germline loops: CDR1 SGHRS, CDR2 YFSETQ. The CDR3 is 15 amino acids. V was clipped by 2 bases and J by 0 bases, with 10 bases between them. Every immunoSEQ plate was one replicate of a subset's evenly spread DNA. Libraries were prepared by immunoSEQ multiplex PCR; TCRdb keeps only in-frame clonotypes and omits some of them. The table has 2 million to 2.5 million clones, approximately 93% seen once. Comment on this clone: Its antigen is as yet unknown.

CD4+ cells underwent separation, giving CD45RA+ naive and CD45RA-negative memory subsets. Sequencing was performed on naive CD4+ T cells from PBMCs. The subset is: CD45RA+ positively selected. This TCR derives from a man between 18 and 29 years old in good health. Some clones in this sample may be carry-over from other donors' samples. The V and J genes are TRBV5-1 and TRBJ2-3; D possibly corresponds to TRBD1 (5 bases). The DNA for the CDR3 is TGCGCCAGCAGCTTAAGGGGCCAGAGCACAGATACGCAGTATTTT. It yields the protein CASSLRGQSTDTQYF. Using reference TRBV5-1 and TRBJ2-3 for the parts outside the CDR3, the full variable domain is KAGVTQTPRYLIKTRGQQVTLSCSPISGHRSVSWYQQTPGQGLQFLFEYFSETQRNKGNFPGRFSGRQFSNSRSEMNVSTLELGDSALYLCASSLRGQSTDTQYFGPGTRLTVL.